What follows are 9 T cell receptor beta chains derived from one specimen sequenced in a study of cytomegalovirus exposure and HLA in healthy donors. The data were produced by immunoSEQ multiplex PCR, yet TCRdb's version contains in-frame clones alone and is incomplete. The sample lists tens of thousands of clones, 85% to 95% seen once, with 1.4% to 1.5% in the top ten. Sequencing used PBMCs. Receptors originate from a man younger than 30 in good health and CMV-seronegative.

This sequence joins TRBV29-1 and TRBJ2-1; TRBD2 might be the D (5 bases). Germline loops: CDR1 SQVTM, CDR2 ANQGSEA. Trimming stripped 3 bases from V and 0 bases from J, with 9 bases between. This CDR3 has 14 residues. DNA for the CDR3: TGCAGCGTTGACAAAACTAGCTCCTACAATGAGCAGTTCTTC. This sequence encodes CSVDKTSSYNEQFF.

The J gene is TRBJ2-7, the V gene TRBV19, with 7 bases that match TRBD2. The trim removed 2 bases at V and 3 bases at J, leaving 4 bases unmatched. Germline-derived CDR1 and CDR2 are LNHDA and SQIVND (reference sequence). The CDR3 sequence is 14 residues long. CDR3 sequence: CASSIRAGLYEQYF. For the CDR3, the DNA is TGTGCCAGTAGTATAAGAGCGGGACTCTACGAGCAGTACTTC.

The CDR3 coding sequence is TGTGCCAGCAGTTCCCCGGTGGCGGGGGCCGCCGAGCAGTACTTC. Protein: CASSSPVAGAAEQYF. V and J are TRBV27 and TRBJ2-7; the D gene is possibly TRBD2 (7 bases). Germline V gene data show CDR1 as MNHEY and CDR2 as SMNVEV (reference sequence). V shed 4 bases and J shed 6 bases, with 19 bases lying between them. The CDR3 totals 15 residues.

V usage is TRBV23-1 and J usage is TRBJ2-7; 9 bases are shared with TRBD2. TRBV23-1 is recorded as an ORF, its role being uncertain. The CDR3 has 17 residues. V lost 4 bases and J lost 1; bases outside the gene matches: 11. Here the CDR3 reads CASSLHGRAGGSYEQYF. CDR3 bases: TGCGCCAGCAGTCTTCACGGGCGGGCGGGAGGGTCCTACGAGCAGTACTTC.

V usage is TRBV27 and J usage is TRBJ2-1; D perhaps matches TRBD1 (5 bases). CDR1 and CDR2 (germline): MNHEY, SMNVEV (reference sequence). V was cut by 2 bases and J by 15 bases, with 11 bases left in between. The CDR3 contains 11 residues. In DNA form, the CDR3 reads TGTGCCAGCAGTTTAAAAGGGGTCCTGTTCTTC. Translated, it gives CASSLKGVLFF.

This clone was counted once. This chain uses TRBV9 with TRBJ1-6; weak D call: TRBD1 (6 bases). This CDR3 is built from 14 residues. Germline lookup yields CDR1 SGDLS and CDR2 YYNGEE. Trimming took off 1 base at V and 8 bases at J, with 10 bases between the two ends. The CDR3 sequence: CASSVRTADSPLHF. CDR3 nucleotide sequence: TGTGCCAGCAGCGTAAGGACAGCAGATTCACCCCTCCACTTT.

The chain joins TRBV9 to TRBJ2-1; D remains ambiguous. Germline-derived CDR1 and CDR2 are SGDLS and YYNGEE. Trimming cost V 4 bases and J 0 bases, with 17 bases left between them. CDR3 length: 17 residues. For the CDR3, the DNA is TGTGCCAGCAGCCCCACGAGCCGTTTAAGCTCCTACAATGAGCAGTTCTTC. Translated, it gives CASSPTSRLSSYNEQFF.

The chain links TRBV7-8 to TRBJ2-7, with D unclear. The CDR3 extends over 12 amino acids. Trimming stripped 6 bases from V and 3 bases from J, with 9 bases between. Germline CDR1 reads SGHVS; CDR2 reads FQNEAQ. The DNA of the CDR3 is TGTGCCAGCAGTCAACAGAACTACGAGCAGTACTTC. It codes for CASSQQNYEQYF. Filled out from reference TRBV7-8 and TRBJ2-7, the complete variable domain reads GAGVSQSPRYKVAKRGQDVALRCDPISGHVSLFWYQQALGQGPEFLTYFQNEAQLDKSGLPSDRFFAERPEGSVSTLKIQRTQQEDSAVYLCASSQQNYEQYFGPGTRLTVT.

CDR3 sequence: CASSPGQSITYNEQFF. The CDR3, as DNA: TGTGCCAGCAGCCCAGGACAGAGTATTACCTACAATGAGCAGTTCTTC. The gene calls are TRBV9 and TRBJ2-1, with D maybe TRBD1 (6 bases). The germline gives CDR1 SGDLS, CDR2 YYNGEE. The CDR3 is 16 residues long. V was trimmed by 4 bases and J by 2 bases, leaving 16 bases between them.